This T cell receptor beta chain is from a study of cytomegalovirus exposure and HLA in healthy donors. It was with 60 Vbeta and 13 Jbeta primers that the PCR ran. Methods used by the authors: Approximately 12 million of roughly 81 million unique TCR beta chains were shared, per a later count. Clones were sequenced by immunoSEQ multiplex PCR, and TCRdb holds only the in-frame ones, with some missing. V and J calls and clone size are given by that table; D and trimming were obtained from the DNA. The data contain 100,000 to 150,000 clones, 70% to 90% of them singletons. Unrecorded immune exposure was likely among donors, who were nominally healthy when sampled. The CDR3 runs to 14 residues. Germline CDR1 and CDR2: MNHEY and SMNVEV (reference sequence). V lost 5 bases and J lost 2; bases outside the gene matches: 6.

This chain uses TRBV27 with TRBJ2-7; TRBD2 matches 7 bases. The sequencing sample was made of PBMCs. This clonotype originated in a man aged 35-49 years in good health and CMV-seronegative. CDR3 loop: CASSGTSATYEQYF. In DNA, the CDR3 is TGTGCCAGCAGTGGAACTAGCGCGACCTACGAGCAGTACTTC.